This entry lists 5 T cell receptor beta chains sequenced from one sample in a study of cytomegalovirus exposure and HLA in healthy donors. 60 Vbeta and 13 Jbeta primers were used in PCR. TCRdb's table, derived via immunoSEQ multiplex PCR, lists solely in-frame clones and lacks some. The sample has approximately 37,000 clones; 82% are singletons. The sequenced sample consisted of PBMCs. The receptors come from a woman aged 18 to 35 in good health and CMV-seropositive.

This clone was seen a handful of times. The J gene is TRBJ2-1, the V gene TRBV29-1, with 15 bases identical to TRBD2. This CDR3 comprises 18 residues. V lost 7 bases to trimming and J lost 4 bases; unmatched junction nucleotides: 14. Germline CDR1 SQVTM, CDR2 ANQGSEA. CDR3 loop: CSAGQGLAGGLGYNEQFF. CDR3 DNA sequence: TGCAGCGCGGGACAGGGACTAGCGGGAGGCCTCGGGTACAATGAGCAGTTCTTC.

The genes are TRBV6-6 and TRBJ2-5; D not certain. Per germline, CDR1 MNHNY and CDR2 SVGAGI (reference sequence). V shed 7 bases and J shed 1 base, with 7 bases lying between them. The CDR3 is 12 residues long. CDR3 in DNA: TGTGCCAGCACGAGTTTCCAAGAGACCCAGTACTTC. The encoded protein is CASTSFQETQYF.

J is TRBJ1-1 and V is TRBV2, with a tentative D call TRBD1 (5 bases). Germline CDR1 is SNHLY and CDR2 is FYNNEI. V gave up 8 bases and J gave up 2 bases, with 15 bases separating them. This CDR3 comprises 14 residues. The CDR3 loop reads CASPQTDSNTEAFF. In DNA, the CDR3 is TGTGCCAGCCCCCAGACAGACTCAAACACTGAAGCTTTCTTT.

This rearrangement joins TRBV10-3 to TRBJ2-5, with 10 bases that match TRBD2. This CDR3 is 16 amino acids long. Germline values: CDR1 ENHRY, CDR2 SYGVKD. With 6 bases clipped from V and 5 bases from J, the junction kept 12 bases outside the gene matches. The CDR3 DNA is TGTGCCATCAGCACTGGGACTAGCGAGCAATGGGAGACCCAGTACTTC. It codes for CAISTGTSEQWETQYF.

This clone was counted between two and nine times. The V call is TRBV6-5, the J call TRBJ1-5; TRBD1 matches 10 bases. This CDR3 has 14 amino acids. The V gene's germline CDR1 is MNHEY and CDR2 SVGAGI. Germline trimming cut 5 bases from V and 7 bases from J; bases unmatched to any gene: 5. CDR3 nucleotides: TGTGCCAGCAGTAGACAGGGGGCAGAGCAGCCCCAGCATTTT. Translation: CASSRQGAEQPQHF.